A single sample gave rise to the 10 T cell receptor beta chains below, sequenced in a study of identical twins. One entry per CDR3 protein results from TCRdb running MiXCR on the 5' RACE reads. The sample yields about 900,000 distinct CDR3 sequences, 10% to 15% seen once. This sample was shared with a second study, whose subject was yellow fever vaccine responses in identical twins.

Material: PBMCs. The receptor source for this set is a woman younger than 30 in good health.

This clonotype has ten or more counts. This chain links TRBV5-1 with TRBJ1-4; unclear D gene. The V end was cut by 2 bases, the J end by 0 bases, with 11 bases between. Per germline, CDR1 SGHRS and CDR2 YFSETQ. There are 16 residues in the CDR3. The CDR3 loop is CASSFGSSATNEKLFF. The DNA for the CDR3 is TGCGCCAGCAGCTTTGGCAGCTCTGCAACTAATGAAAAACTGTTTTTT.

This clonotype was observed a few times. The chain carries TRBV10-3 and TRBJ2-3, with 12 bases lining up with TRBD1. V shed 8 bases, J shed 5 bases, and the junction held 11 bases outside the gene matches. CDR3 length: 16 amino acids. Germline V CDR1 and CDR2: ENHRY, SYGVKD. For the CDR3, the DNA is TGTGCCATCGGTTCGAGGGGACAGGGGGCGGGAGATACGCAGTATTTT. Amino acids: CAIGSRGQGAGDTQYF.

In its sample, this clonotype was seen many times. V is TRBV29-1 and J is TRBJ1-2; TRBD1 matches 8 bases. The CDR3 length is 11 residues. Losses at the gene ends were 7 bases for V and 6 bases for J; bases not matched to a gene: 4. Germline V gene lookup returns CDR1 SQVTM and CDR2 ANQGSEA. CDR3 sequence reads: CSALTGDGYTF. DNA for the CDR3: TGCAGCGCCTTGACAGGGGATGGCTACACCTTC.

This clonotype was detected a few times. CDR3 sequence: CASSLVQGPTGELFF. As DNA, the CDR3 is TGTGCCAGCAGCTTAGTTCAGGGACCTACCGGGGAGCTGTTTTTT. V is TRBV7-6 and J is TRBJ2-2; the D call may be TRBD1 or TRBD2 (5 bases each). The CDR3 has 15 amino acids. Trimming took 1 base from V and 5 from J, leaving 11 bases between them. Germline CDR1 and CDR2: SGHVS and FNYEAQ.

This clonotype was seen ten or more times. CDR3: CATSDPKSTSGRYNEQFF. DNA for the CDR3: TGTGCCACCAGTGACCCTAAATCAACTAGCGGGAGATACAATGAGCAGTTCTTC. This chain joins TRBV24-1 and TRBJ2-1; TRBD2 matches at 11 bases. J gave up 4 bases and V 4 bases, and 11 bases lay outside the gene matches. The CDR3 covers 18 residues. CDR1 is KGHDR, CDR2 SFDVKD, per germline.

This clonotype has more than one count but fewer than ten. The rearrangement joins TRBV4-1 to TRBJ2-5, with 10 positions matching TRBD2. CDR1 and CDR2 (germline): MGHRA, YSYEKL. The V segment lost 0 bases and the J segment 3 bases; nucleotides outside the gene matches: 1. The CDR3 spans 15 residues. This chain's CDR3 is CASSQDGLAEETQYF. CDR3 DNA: TGCGCCAGCAGCCAAGACGGACTAGCGGAAGAGACCCAGTACTTC.

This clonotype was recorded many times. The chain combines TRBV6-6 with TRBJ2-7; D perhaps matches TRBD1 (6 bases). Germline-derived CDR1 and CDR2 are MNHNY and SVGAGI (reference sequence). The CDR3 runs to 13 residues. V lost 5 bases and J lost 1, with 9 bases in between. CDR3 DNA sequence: TGTGCCAGCAGTCGAGGGGGATCCTACGAGCAGTACGTC. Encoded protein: CASSRGGSYEQYV.

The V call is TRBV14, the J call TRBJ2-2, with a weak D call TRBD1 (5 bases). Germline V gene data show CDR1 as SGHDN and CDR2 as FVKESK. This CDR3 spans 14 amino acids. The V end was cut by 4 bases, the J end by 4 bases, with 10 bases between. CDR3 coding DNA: TGTGCCAGCAGCCCAGACAGATTCACCGGGGAGCTGTTTTTT. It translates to CASSPDRFTGELFF. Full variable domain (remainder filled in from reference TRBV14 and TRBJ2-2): EAGVTQFPSHSVIEKGQTVTLRCDPISGHDNLYWYRRVMGKEIKFLLHFVKESKQDESGMPNNRFLAERTGGTYSTLKVQPAELEDSGVYFCASSPDRFTGELFFGEGSRLTVL.

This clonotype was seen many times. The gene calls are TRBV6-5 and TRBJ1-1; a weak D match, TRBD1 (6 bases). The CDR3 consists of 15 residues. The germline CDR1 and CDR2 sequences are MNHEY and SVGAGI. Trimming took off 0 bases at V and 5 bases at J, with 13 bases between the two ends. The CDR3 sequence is CASSYSMQGSTEAFF. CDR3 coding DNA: TGTGCCAGCAGTTACTCGATGCAGGGGAGTACTGAAGCTTTCTTT.

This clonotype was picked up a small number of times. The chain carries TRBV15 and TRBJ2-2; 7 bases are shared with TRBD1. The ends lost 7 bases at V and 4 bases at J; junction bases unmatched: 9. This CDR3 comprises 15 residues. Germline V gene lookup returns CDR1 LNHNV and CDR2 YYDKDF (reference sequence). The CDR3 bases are TGTGCCACCAAGTCCCGGGACAGAACCACCGGGGAGCTGTTTTTT. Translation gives CATKSRDRTTGELFF. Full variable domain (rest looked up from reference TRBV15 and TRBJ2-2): DAMVIQNPRYQVTQFGKPVTLSCSQTLNHNVMYWYQQKSSQAPKLLFHYYDKDFNNEADTPDNFQSRRPNTSFCFLDIRSPGLGDTAMYLCATKSRDRTTGELFFGEGSRLTVL.